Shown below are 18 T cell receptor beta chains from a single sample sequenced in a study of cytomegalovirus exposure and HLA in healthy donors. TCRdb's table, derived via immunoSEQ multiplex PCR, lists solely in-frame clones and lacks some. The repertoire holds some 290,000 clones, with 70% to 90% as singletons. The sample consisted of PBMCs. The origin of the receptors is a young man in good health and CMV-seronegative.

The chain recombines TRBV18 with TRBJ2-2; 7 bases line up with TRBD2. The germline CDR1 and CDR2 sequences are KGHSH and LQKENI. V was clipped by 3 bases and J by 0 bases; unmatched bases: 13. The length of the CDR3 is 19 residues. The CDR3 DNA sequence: TGTGCCAGCTCACCGTATAGCGGGTCCCGATTTACGAACACCGGGGAGCTGTTTTTT. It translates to CASSPYSGSRFTNTGELFF.

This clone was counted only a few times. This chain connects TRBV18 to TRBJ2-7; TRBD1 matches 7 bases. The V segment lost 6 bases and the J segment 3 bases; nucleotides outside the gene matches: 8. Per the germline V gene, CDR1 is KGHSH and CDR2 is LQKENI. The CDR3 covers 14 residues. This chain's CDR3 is CASSLRQGGYEQYF. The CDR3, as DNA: TGTGCCAGCTCTCTCAGACAGGGTGGCTACGAGCAGTACTTC.

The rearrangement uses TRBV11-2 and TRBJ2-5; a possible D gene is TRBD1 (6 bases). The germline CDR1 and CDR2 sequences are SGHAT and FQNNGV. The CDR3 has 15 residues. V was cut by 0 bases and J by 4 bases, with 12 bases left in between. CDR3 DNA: TGTGCCAGCAGCTTAGAACAGGGCAGGGGAGAGACCCAGTACTTC. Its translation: CASSLEQGRGETQYF. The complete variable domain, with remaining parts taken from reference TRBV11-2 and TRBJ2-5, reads EAGVAQSPRYKIIEKRQSVAFWCNPISGHATLYWYQQILGQGPKLLIQFQNNGVVDDSQLPKDRFSAERLKGVDSTLKIQPAKLEDSAVYLCASSLEQGRGETQYFGPGTRLLVL.

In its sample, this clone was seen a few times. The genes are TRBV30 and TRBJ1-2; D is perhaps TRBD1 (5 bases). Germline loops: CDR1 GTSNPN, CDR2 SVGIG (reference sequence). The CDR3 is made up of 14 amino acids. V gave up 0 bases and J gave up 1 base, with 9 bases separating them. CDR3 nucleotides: TGTGCCTGGAGTGTCCGGACACATAACTATGGCTACACCTTC. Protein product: CAWSVRTHNYGYTF. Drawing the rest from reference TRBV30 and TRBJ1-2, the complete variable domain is SQTIHQWPATLVQPVGSPLSLECTVEGTSNPNLYWYRQAAGRGLQLLFYSVGIGQISSEVPQNLSASRPQDRQFILSSKKLLLSDSGFYLCAWSVRTHNYGYTFGSGTRLTVV.

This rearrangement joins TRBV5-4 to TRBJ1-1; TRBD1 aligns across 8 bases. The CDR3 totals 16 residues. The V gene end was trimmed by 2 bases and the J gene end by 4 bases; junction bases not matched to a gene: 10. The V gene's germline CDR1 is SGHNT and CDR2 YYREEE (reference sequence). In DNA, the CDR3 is TGTGCCAGCAGCTTCCGGGACAGGCTCTCCCCCACTGAAGCTTTCTTT. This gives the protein CASSFRDRLSPTEAFF.

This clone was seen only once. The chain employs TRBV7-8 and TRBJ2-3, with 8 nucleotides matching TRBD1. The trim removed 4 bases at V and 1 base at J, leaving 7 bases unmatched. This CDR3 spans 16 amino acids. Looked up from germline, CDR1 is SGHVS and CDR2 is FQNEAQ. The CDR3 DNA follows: TGTGCCAGCAGCTCGAAACAGGGGGTGCGCACAGATACGCAGTATTTT. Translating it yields CASSSKQGVRTDTQYF.

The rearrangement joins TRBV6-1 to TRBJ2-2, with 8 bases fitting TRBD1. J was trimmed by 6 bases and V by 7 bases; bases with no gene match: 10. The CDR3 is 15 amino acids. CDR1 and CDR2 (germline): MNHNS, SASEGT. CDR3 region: CASTRYTGGAGELFF. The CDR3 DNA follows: TGTGCCAGCACACGTTACACAGGGGGAGCCGGGGAGCTGTTTTTT.

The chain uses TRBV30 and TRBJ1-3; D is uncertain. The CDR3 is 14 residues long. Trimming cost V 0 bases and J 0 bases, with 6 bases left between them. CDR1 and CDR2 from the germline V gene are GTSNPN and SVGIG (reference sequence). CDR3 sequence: CAWSVRISGNTIYF. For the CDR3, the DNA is TGTGCCTGGAGTGTTCGTATCTCTGGAAACACCATATATTTT. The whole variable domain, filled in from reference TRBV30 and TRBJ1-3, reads SQTIHQWPATLVQPVGSPLSLECTVEGTSNPNLYWYRQAAGRGLQLLFYSVGIGQISSEVPQNLSASRPQDRQFILSSKKLLLSDSGFYLCAWSVRISGNTIYFGEGSWLTVV.

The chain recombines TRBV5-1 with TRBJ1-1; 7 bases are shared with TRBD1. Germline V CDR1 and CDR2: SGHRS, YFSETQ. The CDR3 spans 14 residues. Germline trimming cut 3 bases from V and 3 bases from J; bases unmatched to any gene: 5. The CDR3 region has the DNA TGCGCCAGCAGCTCAGGGGGTGCGGACACTGAAGCTTTCTTT. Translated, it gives CASSSGGADTEAFF.

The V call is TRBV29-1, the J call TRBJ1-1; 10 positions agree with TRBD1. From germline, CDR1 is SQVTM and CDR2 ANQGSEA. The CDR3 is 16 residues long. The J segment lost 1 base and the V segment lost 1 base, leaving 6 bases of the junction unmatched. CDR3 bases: TGCAGCGTTGAAGTCAGGGGGGACAGGGGGAACACTGAAGCTTTCTTT. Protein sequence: CSVEVRGDRGNTEAFF.

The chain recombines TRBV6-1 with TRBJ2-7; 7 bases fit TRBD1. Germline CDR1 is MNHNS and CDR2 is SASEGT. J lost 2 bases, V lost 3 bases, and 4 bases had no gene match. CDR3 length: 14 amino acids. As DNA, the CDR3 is TGTGCCAGCAGTGAGGTGACAGGGCCCTACGAGCAGTACTTC. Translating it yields CASSEVTGPYEQYF.

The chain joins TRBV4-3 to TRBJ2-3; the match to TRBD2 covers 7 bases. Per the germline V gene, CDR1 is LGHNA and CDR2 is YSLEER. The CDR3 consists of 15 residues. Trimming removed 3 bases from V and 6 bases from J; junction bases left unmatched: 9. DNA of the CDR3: TGCGCCAGCAGCCAGGCGGGGCGGGGGAAGGATACGCAGTATTTT. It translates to CASSQAGRGKDTQYF.

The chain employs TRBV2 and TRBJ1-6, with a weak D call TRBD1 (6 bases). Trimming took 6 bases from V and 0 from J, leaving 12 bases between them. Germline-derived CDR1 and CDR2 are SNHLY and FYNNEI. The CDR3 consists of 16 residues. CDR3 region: CASSRGGSSYNSPLHF. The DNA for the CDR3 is TGTGCCAGCAGCCGAGGGGGTAGCTCCTATAATTCACCCCTCCACTTT.

This chain's CDR3 is CASSVALAVNEQFF. The CDR3 nucleotides are TGTGCCAGCAGCGTAGCCCTAGCGGTCAATGAGCAGTTCTTC. The chain uses TRBV9 and TRBJ2-1, with TRBD2 matching 7 bases. Unmatched junction bases numbered 3, after V lost 0 bases and J lost 6 bases. Germline V gene lookup returns CDR1 SGDLS and CDR2 YYNGEE. The CDR3 totals 14 residues. The complete variable domain, with remaining parts taken from reference TRBV9 and TRBJ2-1, reads DSGVTQTPKHLITATGQRVTLRCSPRSGDLSVYWYQQSLDQGLQFLIQYYNGEERAKGNILERFSAQQFPDLHSELNLSSLELGDSALYFCASSVALAVNEQFFGPGTRLTVL.

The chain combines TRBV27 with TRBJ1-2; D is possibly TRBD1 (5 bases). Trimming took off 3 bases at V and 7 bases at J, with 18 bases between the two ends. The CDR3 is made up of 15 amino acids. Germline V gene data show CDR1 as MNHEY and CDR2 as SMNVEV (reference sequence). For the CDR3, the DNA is TGTGCCAGCAGTTTTCTTGTGTCAGGGAGGGGTGGCTACACCTTC. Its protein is CASSFLVSGRGGYTF.

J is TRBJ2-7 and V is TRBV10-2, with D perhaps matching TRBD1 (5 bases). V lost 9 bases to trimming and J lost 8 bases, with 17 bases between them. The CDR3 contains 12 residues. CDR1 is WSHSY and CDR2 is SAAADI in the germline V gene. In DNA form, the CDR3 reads TGCGCCAGTCTTCAGGGTAGTGAAAAGCAGTACTTC. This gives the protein CASLQGSEKQYF.

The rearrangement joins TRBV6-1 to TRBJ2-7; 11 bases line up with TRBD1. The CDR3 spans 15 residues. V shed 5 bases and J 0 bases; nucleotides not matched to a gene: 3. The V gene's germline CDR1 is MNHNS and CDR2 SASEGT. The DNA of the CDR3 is TGTGCCAGCAGTAAAGGACAGGGGGCCTCCTACGAGCAGTACTTC. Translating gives CASSKGQGASYEQYF.

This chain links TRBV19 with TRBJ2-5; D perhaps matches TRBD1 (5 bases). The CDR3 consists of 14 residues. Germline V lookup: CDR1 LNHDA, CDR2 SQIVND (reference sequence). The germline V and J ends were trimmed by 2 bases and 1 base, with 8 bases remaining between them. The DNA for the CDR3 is TGTGCCAGTAGTATATGGGGCGGCCAAGAGACCCAGTACTTC. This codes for CASSIWGGQETQYF.